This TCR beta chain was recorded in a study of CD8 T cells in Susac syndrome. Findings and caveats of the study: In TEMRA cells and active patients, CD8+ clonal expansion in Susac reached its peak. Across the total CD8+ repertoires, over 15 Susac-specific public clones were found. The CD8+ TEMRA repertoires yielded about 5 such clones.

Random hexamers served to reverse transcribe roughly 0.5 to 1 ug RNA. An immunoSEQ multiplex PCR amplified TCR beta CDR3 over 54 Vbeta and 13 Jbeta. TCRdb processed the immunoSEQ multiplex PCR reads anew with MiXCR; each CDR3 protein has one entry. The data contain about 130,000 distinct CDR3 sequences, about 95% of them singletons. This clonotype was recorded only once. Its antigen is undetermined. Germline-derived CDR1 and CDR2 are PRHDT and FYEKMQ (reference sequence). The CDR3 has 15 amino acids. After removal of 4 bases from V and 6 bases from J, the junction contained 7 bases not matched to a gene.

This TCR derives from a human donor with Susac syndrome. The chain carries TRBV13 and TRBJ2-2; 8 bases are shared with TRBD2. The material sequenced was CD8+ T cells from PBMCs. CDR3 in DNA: TGTGCCAGCAGCTCCCAGCGGGAGACCCCCGGGGAGCTGTTTTTT. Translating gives CASSSQRETPGELFF.